The T cell receptor beta chain under discussion was sequenced for a study of T cell responses to AZD1222 COVID-19 vaccine (dated by TCRdb to the early 2020s). Regarding the complete study: TCR sequencing covered 230 or so trial participants: 200 to 210 given two doses of AZD1222 and approximately 25 given two doses of MenACWY control vaccine. Trial participants were enrolled by age into subgroups of 18-55, 56-69 and 70-plus years, and about 150, 27 and 61 TCR-sequenced participants, respectively, were included in these subgroups.

The CDR3 regions of human TCRbeta chains were analyzed by immunosequencing. On the study's bioinformatics: TCRs in the repertoires were matched against a reference library of SARS-CoV-2-specific TCRs that had been generated with the MIRA antigen-specificity platform. Breadth meant the fraction of unique TCRs that were SARS-CoV-2-associated, whereas depth meant the fraction of total T cells that were SARS-CoV-2-associated. Each spike-specific TCR was assigned to its reactive spike region and to a CD4 or CD8 class using the MIRA data. Log10-transformed breadth and depth values were compared by one-way ANOVA with Sidak's multiple comparisons tests. The immuneACCESS repertoire file appears here via TCRdb, limited to in-frame rearrangements. These files lack a portion of the clones; in checked studies, under half of the deficit traces to unresolved V genes, and the cause of the others is not known. The V and J calls and clone size come from that table; D and trimming were worked out from the DNA. The sample includes over 150,000 clones, with about 93% observed a single time. The leading ten clones occupy about 1% of the sample.

Findings and caveats that apply to the study as a whole: The vaccine-associated CD4 TCRs covered the entire spike protein, and the dominant responses fell in regions 160-218 and 743-854. After two AZD1222 doses, both the breadth and the depth of spike-specific TCRs were significantly higher than at day 0 and than in MenACWY recipients. Conclusions about previously exposed vaccinees are limited, since just six or seven AZD1222 recipients were seropositive for SARS-CoV-2 at baseline. Nearly half of unique spike-specific TCRs reportedly recognized epitopes outside regions mutated in the B.1.351 and B.1.1.7 variants. No day 14 peak-response samples were available, so repertoires were characterized only after the peak T cell response. Most participants were white British and females outnumbered males, and the authors suggested that clonal diversity may have been underestimated. The 56-69-year group was small, and its depth increase did not reach significance, likely because of low power.

Cut back by 2 bases and 3 bases, the V and J ends lie 8 bases apart. From the cysteine up to the phenylalanine, the CDR3 has a length of 14 residues. Only the CDR3 DNA stays, 42 bases, in frame from base 1. CDR1 is given as SGHVS and CDR2 as FQNEAQ, both from the germline V gene. Remarks on this clone: This receptor's antigen is unknown. No base qualities exist here, and no much larger clone lies one base off it.

In light of the paper, this sample's time point label describes: about 28 days (+/-7) after the second vaccine dose. According to the study, the label for this sample's treatment or condition signals: meningococcal conjugate vaccine given as trial control. The vaccinee samples were drawn from two UK trials, COV001 and COV002, one of which was a single-blind randomized controlled phase 2/3 trial testing AZD1222 (ChAdOx1 nCoV-19) in healthy adults. Trial participant PBMC samples were collected at day 0 and day 28 after the second dose for TCRbeta chain sequencing. The chain is assembled from TRBV7-8 and TRBJ1-5; the D gene cannot be resolved reliably. This clonotype was obtained from an adult who received the MenACWY meningococcal vaccine as a control. The sequencing here drew on peripheral blood, taken 28 days after the second dose of the MenACWY control vaccine. The encoded CDR3 is CASSLLYANQPQHF. In nucleotides, the sequence is TGTGCCAGCAGCTTATTGTACGCCAATCAGCCCCAGCATTTT.